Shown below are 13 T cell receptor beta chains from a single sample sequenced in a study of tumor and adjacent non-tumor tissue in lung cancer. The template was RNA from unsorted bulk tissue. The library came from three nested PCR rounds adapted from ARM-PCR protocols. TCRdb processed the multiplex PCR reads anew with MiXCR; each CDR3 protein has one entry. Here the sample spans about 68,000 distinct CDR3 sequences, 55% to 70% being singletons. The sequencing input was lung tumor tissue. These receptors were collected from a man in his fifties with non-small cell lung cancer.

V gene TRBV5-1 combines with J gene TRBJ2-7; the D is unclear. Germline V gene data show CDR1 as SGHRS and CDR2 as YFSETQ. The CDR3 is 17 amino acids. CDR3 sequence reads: CSNSFGVNGLGPYEQYF. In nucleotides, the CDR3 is TGCTCCAACAGCTTTGGAGTTAACGGCCTAGGGCCCTACGAGCAGTACTTC.

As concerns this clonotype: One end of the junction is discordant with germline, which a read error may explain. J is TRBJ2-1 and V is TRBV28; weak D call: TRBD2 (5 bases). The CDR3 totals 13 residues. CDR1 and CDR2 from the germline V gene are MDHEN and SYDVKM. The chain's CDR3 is CASSFDFRGERFF. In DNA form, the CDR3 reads TGCGCCAGCAGTTTCGACTTCCGGGGAGAGCGGTTCTTC.

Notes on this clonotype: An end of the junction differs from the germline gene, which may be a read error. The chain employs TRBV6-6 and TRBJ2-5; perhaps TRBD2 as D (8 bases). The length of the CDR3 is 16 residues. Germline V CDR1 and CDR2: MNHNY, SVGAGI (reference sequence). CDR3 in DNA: TGTGACAGCAGTCCGAGACTAGCGAGGGGGCTAGAGACCCAGTACTTC. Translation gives CDSSPRLARGLETQYF.

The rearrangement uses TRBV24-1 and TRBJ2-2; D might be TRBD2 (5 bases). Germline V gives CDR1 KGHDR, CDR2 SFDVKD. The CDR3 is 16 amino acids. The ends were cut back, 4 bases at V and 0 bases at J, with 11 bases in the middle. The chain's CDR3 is CATSEPDYANTGELFF. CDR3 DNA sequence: TGTGCCACCAGTGAACCCGACTACGCGAACACCGGGGAGCTGTTTTTT.

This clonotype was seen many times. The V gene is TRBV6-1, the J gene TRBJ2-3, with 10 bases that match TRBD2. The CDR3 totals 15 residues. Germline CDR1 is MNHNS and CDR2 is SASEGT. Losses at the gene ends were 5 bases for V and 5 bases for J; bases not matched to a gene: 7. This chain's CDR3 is CASSSGASGGDTQYF. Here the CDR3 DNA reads TGTGCCAGCAGTTCGGGGGCTAGCGGGGGAGATACGCAGTATTTT.

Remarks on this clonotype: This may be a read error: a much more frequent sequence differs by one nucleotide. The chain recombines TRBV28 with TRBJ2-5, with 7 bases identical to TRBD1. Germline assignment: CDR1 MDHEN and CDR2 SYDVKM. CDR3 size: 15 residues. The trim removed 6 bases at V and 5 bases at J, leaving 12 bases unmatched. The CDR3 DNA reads TGTGCCAGCAGCTCGAAGAGGGGGCTCGGGGAGACCCAGTACTTC. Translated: CASSSKRGLGETQYF.

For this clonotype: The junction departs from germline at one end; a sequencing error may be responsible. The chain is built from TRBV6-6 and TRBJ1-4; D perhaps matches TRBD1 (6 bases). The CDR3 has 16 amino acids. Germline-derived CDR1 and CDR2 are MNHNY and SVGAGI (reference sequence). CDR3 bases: TGTGCCAGCAGATCGGGACATTCCAGTATCGTTGAACAACTGTTTTTT. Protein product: CASRSGHSSIVEQLFF.

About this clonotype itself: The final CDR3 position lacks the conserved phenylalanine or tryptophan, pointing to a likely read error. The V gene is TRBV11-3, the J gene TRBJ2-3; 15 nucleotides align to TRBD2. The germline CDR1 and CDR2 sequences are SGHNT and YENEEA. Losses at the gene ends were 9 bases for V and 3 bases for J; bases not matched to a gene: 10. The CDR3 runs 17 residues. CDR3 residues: CARSIGTSGGWTDTQYS. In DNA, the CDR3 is TGTGCCAGGAGCATCGGGACTAGCGGGGGGTGGACAGATACGCAGTATTCT.

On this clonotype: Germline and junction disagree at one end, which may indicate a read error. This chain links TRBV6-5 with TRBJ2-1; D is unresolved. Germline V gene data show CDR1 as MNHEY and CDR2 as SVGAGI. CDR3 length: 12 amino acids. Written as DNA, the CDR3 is TGTGCCAGCAGGCCAAAGACCAATGAGCTGTTCTTC. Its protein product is CASRPKTNELFF.

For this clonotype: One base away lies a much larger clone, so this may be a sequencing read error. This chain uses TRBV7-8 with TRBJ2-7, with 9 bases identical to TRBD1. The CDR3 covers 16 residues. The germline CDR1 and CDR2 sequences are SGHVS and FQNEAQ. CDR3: CACSLDSGQGIYEQYF. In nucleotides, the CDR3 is TGTGCCTGCAGCTTAGATTCGGGACAGGGTATCTACGAGCAGTACTTC.

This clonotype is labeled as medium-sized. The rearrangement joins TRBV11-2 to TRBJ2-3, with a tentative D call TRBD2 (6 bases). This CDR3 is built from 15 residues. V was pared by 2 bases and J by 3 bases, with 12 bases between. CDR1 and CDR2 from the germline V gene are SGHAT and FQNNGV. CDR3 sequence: CASSLTSRGTDTQYF. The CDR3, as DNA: TGTGCCAGCAGCTTAACTAGCCGGGGTACAGATACGCAGTATTTT.

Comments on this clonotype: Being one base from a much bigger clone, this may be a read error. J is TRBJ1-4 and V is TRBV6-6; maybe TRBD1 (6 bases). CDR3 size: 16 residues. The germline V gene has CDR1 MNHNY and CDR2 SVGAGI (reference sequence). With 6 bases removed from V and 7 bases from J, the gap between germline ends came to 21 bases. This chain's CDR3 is CASRSGHSIIVEKLFF. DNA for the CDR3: TGTGCCAGCAGATCGGGACATTCCATTATCGTTGAAAAACTGTTTTTT.

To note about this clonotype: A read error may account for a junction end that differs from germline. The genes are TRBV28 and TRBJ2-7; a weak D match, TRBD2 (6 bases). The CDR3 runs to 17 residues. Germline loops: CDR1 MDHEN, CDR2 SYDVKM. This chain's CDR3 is CPSSLSLAGQDTYEQYF. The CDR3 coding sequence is TGTCCCAGTAGTTTAAGTTTGGCGGGGCAGGACACCTACGAGCAGTACTTC.